The next 10 T cell receptor beta chains were all read from a single sample in a study of T cell changes during pregnancy in multiple sclerosis. The method was immunoSEQ multiplex PCR; TCRdb's version includes in-frame clones alone and lacks a portion of them. Of tens of thousands of clones listed, more than 75% were seen once; the top ten hold 6.5% to 8%. The specimen was CD8+ T cells from peripheral blood mononuclear cells, collected before pregnancy. The receptor set was obtained from a female donor with multiple sclerosis, enrolled in a pregnancy study.

This chain joins TRBV9 and TRBJ2-7, with D perhaps matching TRBD2 (5 bases). Germline V gene data show CDR1 as SGDLS and CDR2 as YYNGEE. CDR3 length: 13 residues. Trimming took off 4 bases at V and 1 base at J, with 9 bases between the two ends. The DNA of the CDR3 is TGTGCCAGCAGCCGAGGGCGGTCCTACGAGCAGTACTTC. Its protein is CASSRGRSYEQYF.

CDR3 coding DNA: TGTGCCAGCAGCACCCGTACAAGCGGACCACTGTGGGAGCAGTTCTTC. It encodes CASSTRTSGPLWEQFF. J is TRBJ2-1 and V is TRBV13; tentative D call: TRBD2 (5 bases). The CDR3 covers 16 residues. Trimming removed 5 bases at V and 10 bases at J, with 24 bases between. The germline V gene encodes CDR1 PRHDT and CDR2 FYEKMQ (reference sequence).

The V and J genes are TRBV27 and TRBJ2-7, with 10 nucleotides matching TRBD2. The CDR3 spans 14 residues. The V segment lost 2 bases and the J segment 5 bases; nucleotides outside the gene matches: 3. The germline gives CDR1 MNHEY, CDR2 SMNVEV (reference sequence). This CDR3 is CASSLSLAGDEQYF. The CDR3 DNA reads TGTGCCAGCAGTTTAAGCCTAGCGGGAGACGAGCAGTACTTC.

The chain carries TRBV5-1 and TRBJ1-6, with 7 bases fitting TRBD1. Germline CDR1 and CDR2: SGHRS and YFSETQ. The CDR3 covers 16 residues. The junction had 9 bases not matched to a gene; V was cut back by 3 bases and J by 6 bases. The CDR3 is CASSYSKGAGNSPLHF. DNA of the CDR3: TGCGCCAGCAGCTATTCGAAGGGGGCTGGTAATTCACCCCTCCACTTT. The full variable domain, rest sourced from reference TRBV5-1 and TRBJ1-6, is KAGVTQTPRYLIKTRGQQVTLSCSPISGHRSVSWYQQTPGQGLQFLFEYFSETQRNKGNFPGRFSGRQFSNSRSEMNVSTLELGDSALYLCASSYSKGAGNSPLHFGNGTRLTVT.

This clone was picked up one time. This sequence joins TRBV6-1 and TRBJ2-3, with 8 nucleotides matching TRBD2. CDR1 is MNHNS, CDR2 SASEGT, per germline. V trimming: 5 bases; J trimming: 4 bases; junction bases outside the gene matches: 8. This CDR3 is built from 15 residues. The CDR3 loop reads CASSRGFSGADTQYF. The CDR3 coding sequence is TGTGCCAGCAGTCGAGGGTTTAGCGGGGCAGATACGCAGTATTTT.

The V gene is TRBV4-2, the J gene TRBJ2-3, with D possibly being TRBD1 (5 bases). CDR1 is LGHNA, CDR2 YNFKEQ, per germline. The CDR3 contains 15 residues. Trimming pared 4 bases from V and 0 bases from J, leaving 11 bases between. This CDR3 reads CASSLADTSTDTQYF. The CDR3 nucleotides are TGTGCCAGCAGCCTTGCGGACACAAGCACAGATACGCAGTATTTT.

The V and J genes are TRBV7-8 and TRBJ2-1; TRBD2 agrees at 8 bases. The CDR3 totals 15 residues. J was trimmed by 4 bases and V by 3 bases; bases with no gene match: 5. The germline V gene encodes CDR1 SGHVS and CDR2 FQNEAQ. The CDR3 region has the DNA TGTGCCAGCAGCTTCGGGGCTAGCGGGTACAATGAGCAGTTCTTC. As protein: CASSFGASGYNEQFF. Complete variable domain (other parts from reference TRBV7-8 and TRBJ2-1): GAGVSQSPRYKVAKRGQDVALRCDPISGHVSLFWYQQALGQGPEFLTYFQNEAQLDKSGLPSDRFFAERPEGSVSTLKIQRTQQEDSAVYLCASSFGASGYNEQFFGPGTRLTVL.

This chain connects TRBV5-1 to TRBJ2-1; 8 bases are a match to TRBD2. The germline V gene has CDR1 SGHRS and CDR2 YFSETQ. V shed 2 bases, J shed 6 bases, and the junction held 10 bases outside the gene matches. CDR3 size: 16 residues. The DNA for the CDR3 is TGCGCCAGCAGCTTTGCGGGAGGAGTAGCAGTCAATGAGCAGTTCTTC. Its translation: CASSFAGGVAVNEQFF.

The rearrangement uses TRBV10-1 and TRBJ2-7, with D perhaps TRBD1 (5 bases). Germline V gene data show CDR1 as WNHNN and CDR2 as SYGVQD (reference sequence). The V and J ends lost 4 bases and 0 bases respectively, with 7 bases between them. This CDR3 is 13 amino acids long. The CDR3, as DNA: TGCGCCAGCAGTGGGGGCCTCTCCTACGAGCAGTACTTC. It specifies CASSGGLSYEQYF.

The chain combines TRBV4-1 with TRBJ2-1; tentative D call: TRBD2 (7 bases). The CDR3 runs 15 residues. The germline CDR1 and CDR2 sequences are MGHRA and YSYEKL. V was trimmed by 4 bases and J by 8 bases, leaving 18 bases between them. The CDR3 spells CASSPRSGGWDEQFF. As DNA, the CDR3 is TGCGCCAGCAGCCCACGGTCGGGGGGCTGGGATGAGCAGTTCTTC.